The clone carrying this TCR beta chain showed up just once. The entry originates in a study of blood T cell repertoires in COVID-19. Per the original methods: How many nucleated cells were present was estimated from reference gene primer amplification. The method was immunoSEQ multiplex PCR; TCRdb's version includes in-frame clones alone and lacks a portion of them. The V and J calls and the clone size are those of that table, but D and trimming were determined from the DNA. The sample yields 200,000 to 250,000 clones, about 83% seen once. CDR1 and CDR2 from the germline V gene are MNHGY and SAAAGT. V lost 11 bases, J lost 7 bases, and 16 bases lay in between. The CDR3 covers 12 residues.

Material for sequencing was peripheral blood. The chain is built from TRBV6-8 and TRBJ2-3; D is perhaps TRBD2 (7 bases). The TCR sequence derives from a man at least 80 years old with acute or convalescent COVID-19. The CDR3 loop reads CAGGAGPNTQYF. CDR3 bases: TGTGCCGGGGGGGCGGGACCAAATACGCAGTATTTT.